This T cell receptor beta chain was identified during a study of cytomegalovirus exposure and HLA in healthy donors. This clone was observed a handful of times. The CDR3 is made up of 13 amino acids. V lost 2 bases, J lost 1 base, and 8 bases lay in between. In germline, CDR1 is GTSNPN, CDR2 SVGIG (reference sequence). Primers: 60 Vbeta forward and 13 Jbeta reverse. Libraries were prepared by immunoSEQ multiplex PCR; TCRdb keeps only in-frame clonotypes and omits some of them. The repertoire has 210,000 or so clones, about 83% of them found once; the top ten carry about 9.4%. The receptor was isolated from a woman in her fifties or sixties in good health and CMV-seropositive. Sequencing used PBMCs. The V call is TRBV30, the J call TRBJ1-1, with D possibly matching TRBD1 (5 bases). CDR3 in amino acids: CAWSRQGNTEAFF. As DNA, the CDR3 is TGTGCCTGGAGTCGGCAGGGGAACACTGAAGCTTTCTTT. The entire variable domain, with the rest obtained from reference TRBV30 and TRBJ1-1, is as follows: SQTIHQWPATLVQPVGSPLSLECTVEGTSNPNLYWYRQAAGRGLQLLFYSVGIGQISSEVPQNLSASRPQDRQFILSSKKLLLSDSGFYLCAWSRQGNTEAFFGQGTRLTVV.